The 32 T cell receptor beta chains presented below share a single source sample, sequenced in a study of blood T cell repertoires in COVID-19. Sequencing used immunoSEQ multiplex PCR; TCRdb keeps in-frame clones, though not all of them. The table shows approximately 99,000 clones, with around 90% occurring only once. The sequenced material came from peripheral blood. All receptors come from a human donor in a cohort sampled during active COVID-19.

The gene calls are TRBV19 and TRBJ1-5; possibly TRBD1 for D (6 bases). The CDR3 is 12 amino acids. The germline V gene encodes CDR1 LNHDA and CDR2 SQIVND (reference sequence). V dropped 7 bases and J dropped 4 bases, with 8 bases sitting between them. The CDR3, as DNA: TGTGCCAGTACTCAGGGGAATCAGCCCCAGCATTTT. Residues: CASTQGNQPQHF. Full variable domain (missing parts from reference TRBV19 and TRBJ1-5): DGGITQSPKYLFRKEGQNVTLSCEQNLNHDAMYWYRQDPGQGLRLIYYSQIVNDFQKGDIAEGYSVSREKKESFPLTVTSAQKNPTAFYLCASTQGNQPQHFGDGTRLSIL.

This sequence joins TRBV18 and TRBJ2-6; 11 bases are a match to TRBD1. Germline CDR1 and CDR2: KGHSH and LQKENI. Trimming took 2 bases from V and 2 from J; bases not matched to a gene: 5. This CDR3 is built from 18 residues. In nucleotides, the CDR3 is TGTGCCAGCTCACCAACCGGACAGGGGGCTGCTGGGGCCAACGTCCTGACTTTC. Translation gives CASSPTGQGAAGANVLTF.

V is TRBV14 and J is TRBJ1-3; D gene ambiguous. V lost 1 base to trimming and J lost 7 bases, with 11 bases between them. This CDR3 has 14 amino acids. The germline CDR1 and CDR2 sequences are SGHDN and FVKESK. CDR3 protein: CASSQVGGRNTIYF. For the CDR3, the DNA is TGTGCCAGCAGCCAAGTCGGCGGGAGGAACACCATATATTTT.

On this clone: Distinct nucleotide sequences in the sample also encode this CDR3. The CDR3 region is CASSEWTSSYEQYF. In DNA, the CDR3 is TGTGCCAGCAGTGAGTGGACAAGTTCCTACGAGCAGTACTTC. The chain employs TRBV25-1 and TRBJ2-7, with a tentative D call TRBD1 (5 bases). The V end lost 3 bases, the J end lost 1 base, and 10 bases lay between the germline ends. Per germline, CDR1 MGHDK and CDR2 SYGVNS. The CDR3 sequence is 14 residues long.

This clone has a single count. The chain employs TRBV7-6 and TRBJ1-1; TRBD1 matches at 7 bases. This CDR3 region has 14 residues. V gave up 5 bases and J gave up 10 bases; unmatched junction bases: 13. Germline CDR1 reads SGHVS; CDR2 reads FNYEAQ. The CDR3, as DNA: TGTGCCAGCAGCGCGGCAGACAGGGCCGGGGGAGCTTTCTTT. It is translated as CASSAADRAGGAFF. Full variable domain (remainder filled in from reference TRBV7-6 and TRBJ1-1): GAGVSQSPRYKVTKRGQDVALRCDPISGHVSLYWYRQALGQGPEFLTYFNYEAQQDKSGLPNDRFSAERPEGSISTLTIQRTEQRDSAMYRCASSAADRAGGAFFGQGTRLTVV.

The CDR3 sequence: CASSTRETQYF. The CDR3 DNA is TGTGCCAGTAGTACCAGGGAGACCCAGTACTTC. V is TRBV19 and J is TRBJ2-5; D not certain. Germline V lookup: CDR1 LNHDA, CDR2 SQIVND (reference sequence). CDR3 size: 11 residues. V was pared by 4 bases and J by 5 bases, with 5 bases between.

The V call is TRBV4-1, the J call TRBJ1-3; D is possibly TRBD1 (6 bases). This CDR3 region has 15 residues. V was clipped by 0 bases and J by 5 bases, with 11 bases between them. The V gene's germline CDR1 is MGHRA and CDR2 YSYEKL. This CDR3 reads CASSQDLQGRNTIYF. In DNA, the CDR3 is TGCGCCAGCAGCCAAGATCTACAGGGTAGAAACACCATATATTTT.

The V and J genes are TRBV13 and TRBJ2-7; TRBD2 matches 11 bases. The CDR3 extends over 14 amino acids. After removal of 4 bases from V and 7 bases from J, the junction contained 6 bases not matched to a gene. Germline lookup yields CDR1 PRHDT and CDR2 FYEKMQ (reference sequence). CDR3 in DNA: TGTGCCAGCAGCTCCCGACTAGCGGGGAATGAGCAGTACTTC. Amino acid sequence: CASSSRLAGNEQYF. The variable domain in full, completed from reference TRBV13 and TRBJ2-7, reads AAGVIQSPRHLIKEKRETATLKCYPIPRHDTVYWYQQGPGQDPQFLISFYEKMQSDKGSIPDRFSAQQFSDYHSELNMSSLELGDSALYFCASSSRLAGNEQYFGPGTRLTVT.

The chain employs TRBV28 and TRBJ2-1; D is undetermined. With 3 bases removed from V and 1 base from J, the gap between germline ends came to 10 bases. Germline values: CDR1 MDHEN, CDR2 SYDVKM. There are 15 residues in the CDR3. In nucleotides, the CDR3 is TGTGCCAGCAGTTTGTCGGTACCTTCCTACAATGAGCAGTTCTTC. Its protein is CASSLSVPSYNEQFF.

This clone has a single count. The rearrangement uses TRBV11-3 and TRBJ2-1; the D is unclear. Germline V gene data show CDR1 as SGHNT and CDR2 as YENEEA. This CDR3 region has 14 residues. Trimming took 2 bases from V and 2 from J, leaving 7 bases between them. The DNA of the CDR3 is TGTGCCAGCAGCTTACCAGGCGCCTACAATGAGCAGTTCTTC. Translation gives CASSLPGAYNEQFF.

Of note for this clone: Other DNA variants within this sample encode the same CDR3. This chain uses TRBV5-1 with TRBJ2-2; D unresolved. V lost 4 bases, J lost 0 bases, and 7 bases lay in between. Germline-derived CDR1 and CDR2 are SGHRS and YFSETQ. The CDR3 consists of 14 residues. The CDR3 nucleotides read TGCGCCAGCAGCCGACAAGCGAACACCGGGGAGCTGTTTTTT. It translates to CASSRQANTGELFF.

The chain uses TRBV5-1 and TRBJ1-5, with unresolved D. V was pared by 0 bases and J by 2 bases, with 12 bases between. The CDR3 runs 16 residues. Germline CDR1 is SGHRS and CDR2 is YFSETQ. CDR3 loop: CASSLGSPRGNQPQHF. CDR3 DNA sequence: TGCGCCAGCAGCTTGGGTTCTCCGAGGGGCAATCAGCCCCAGCATTTT.

The V and J genes are TRBV27 and TRBJ2-2; D gene unclear. Germline-derived CDR1 and CDR2 are MNHEY and SMNVEV (reference sequence). Trimming removed 7 bases from V and 4 bases from J, with 10 bases in between. The CDR3 runs to 13 residues. As DNA, the CDR3 is TGTGCCAGCATGGCAGGTCTCACCGGGGAGCTGTTTTTT. Translating gives CASMAGLTGELFF.

The rearrangement joins TRBV9 to TRBJ2-1; tentative D call: TRBD2 (6 bases). CDR3 length: 15 residues. Trimming shortened V by 3 bases and J by 4 bases, and 14 bases separated the two germline ends. Per the germline V gene, CDR1 is SGDLS and CDR2 is YYNGEE. The CDR3 protein is CASSDPSAEYNEQFF. CDR3 nucleotide sequence: TGTGCCAGCAGCGACCCTAGCGCTGAGTACAATGAGCAGTTCTTC.

CDR3 region: CASSGQPYTYEQYF. The CDR3 bases are TGTGCCAGTTCGGGACAGCCTTATACCTACGAGCAGTACTTC. The chain uses TRBV19 and TRBJ2-7, with 7 bases fitting TRBD1. The germline V gene encodes CDR1 LNHDA and CDR2 SQIVND (reference sequence). Trimming at V came to 8 bases and at J to 2 bases, leaving 9 bases not matched to a gene. The CDR3 sequence is 14 residues long.

V and J are TRBV6-5 and TRBJ2-7, with 8 bases that match TRBD2. CDR3 length: 15 residues. Germline V gene data show CDR1 as MNHEY and CDR2 as SVGAGI. Trimming took 6 bases from V and 3 from J; bases not matched to a gene: 10. The CDR3: CASRPREGENYEQYF. The CDR3 coding sequence is TGTGCCAGCAGACCCCGGGAGGGGGAGAACTACGAGCAGTACTTC.

The chain recombines TRBV2 with TRBJ2-1, with TRBD2 matching over 7 bases. The CDR3 extends over 15 amino acids. CDR1 is SNHLY and CDR2 is FYNNEI in the germline V gene. V lost 6 bases, J lost 3 bases, and 8 bases stayed unmatched. The CDR3 is CASRWTRDHYNEQFF. DNA for the CDR3: TGTGCCAGCAGGTGGACTAGAGATCACTACAATGAGCAGTTCTTC.

This clone came up once. The V and J genes are TRBV30 and TRBJ1-1, with TRBD1 identical over 7 bases. Germline V gives CDR1 GTSNPN, CDR2 SVGIG (reference sequence). The CDR3 loop spans 13 amino acids. V was clipped by 3 bases and J by 3 bases; unmatched bases: 4. The CDR3 DNA reads as TGTGCCTGGAGGGCCCAGGGGGACACTGAAGCTTTCTTT. Translated, it gives CAWRAQGDTEAFF.

The chain links TRBV6-1 to TRBJ2-7; 9 bases match TRBD1. This CDR3 has 16 residues. CDR1 and CDR2 from the germline V gene are MNHNS and SASEGT. V trimming: 4 bases; J trimming: 5 bases; junction bases outside the gene matches: 12. The CDR3 region is CASSVRAGQGIHEQYF. CDR3 nucleotide sequence: TGTGCCAGCAGTGTTCGTGCGGGACAGGGAATCCACGAGCAGTACTTC.

This clone has at least ten counts. The V and J genes are TRBV3-1 (or the pseudogene TRBV3-2) and TRBJ1-3, with TRBD1 matching 8 bases. This CDR3 region has 17 residues. Germline CDR1 LGHDT, CDR2 YNNKEL (reference sequence). J lost 2 bases, V lost 3 bases, and 9 bases had no gene match. In nucleotides, the CDR3 is TGTGCCAGCAGCCAGGGACAGGTCGGGACAGCTGGAAACACCATATATTTT. It is translated as CASSQGQVGTAGNTIYF.

The V call is TRBV10-3, the J call TRBJ2-7; TRBD2 agrees at 9 bases. There are 14 residues in the CDR3. Per germline, CDR1 ENHRY and CDR2 SYGVKD. Trimming at V came to 10 bases and at J to 6 bases, leaving 13 bases not matched to a gene. The CDR3 loop reads CATTGIAGASEQYF. In nucleotides, the CDR3 is TGTGCCACCACCGGGATAGCGGGAGCTTCCGAGCAGTACTTC.

The sample holds a few counts of this clone. The CDR3 spells CASSLAAGRTSGRTDTQYF. The CDR3 coding sequence is TGTGCCAGCAGCTTAGCGGCGGGAAGGACTAGCGGGAGGACAGATACGCAGTATTTT. V gene TRBV7-8 combines with J gene TRBJ2-3; TRBD2 aligns across 14 bases. From germline, CDR1 is SGHVS and CDR2 FQNEAQ. The CDR3 contains 19 residues. Unmatched junction bases numbered 8, after V lost 0 bases and J lost 3 bases.

This chain connects TRBV28 to TRBJ2-7; 7 bases map to TRBD1. This CDR3 spans 11 amino acids. CDR1 and CDR2 (germline): MDHEN, SYDVKM. The CDR3 sequence is CATGLSYEQYF. CDR3 in DNA: TGTGCGACAGGGCTTTCCTACGAGCAGTACTTC.

J is TRBJ1-4 and V is TRBV4-1; the D gene is possibly TRBD1 (5 bases). Deletions cut 0 bases from V and 3 bases from J, with 11 bases between. Per the germline V gene, CDR1 is MGHRA and CDR2 is YSYEKL. This CDR3 has 16 residues. CDR3 nucleotides: TGCGCCAGCAGCCAAGATCGCGGGGGATCTAATGAAAAACTGTTTTTT. It is translated as CASSQDRGGSNEKLFF.

J is TRBJ2-7 and V is TRBV3-1 (or the pseudogene TRBV3-2); weak D call: TRBD1 (6 bases). Germline V gene data show CDR1 as LGHDT and CDR2 as YNNKEL (reference sequence). Trimming took 7 bases from V and 3 from J, leaving 22 bases between them. The CDR3 is 16 residues long. CDR3 residues: CASNPSGPQGRYEQYF. The CDR3, as DNA: TGTGCCAGCAACCCCTCTGGCCCGCAGGGGCGCTACGAGCAGTACTTC.

The chain carries TRBV5-1 and TRBJ2-2, with D possibly being TRBD1 (5 bases). Looked up from germline, CDR1 is SGHRS and CDR2 is YFSETQ. V was trimmed by 0 bases and J by 13 bases, leaving 22 bases between them. The CDR3 contains 16 residues. DNA of the CDR3: TGCGCCAGCAGCTTGGATATTGAAGGGGCTCGTTTTGGGCTGTTTTTT. Translated: CASSLDIEGARFGLFF.

This chain links TRBV5-1 with TRBJ2-5, with TRBD1 matching over 8 bases. The length of the CDR3 is 15 residues. V lost 0 bases and J lost 4; bases outside the gene matches: 5. From germline, CDR1 is SGHRS and CDR2 YFSETQ. Here the CDR3 DNA reads TGCGCCAGCAGCTTGGCAGCAGGGGGCCCAGAGACCCAGTACTTC. It yields the protein CASSLAAGGPETQYF.

The rearrangement uses TRBV29-1 and TRBJ1-2, with TRBD1 identical over 10 bases. Germline V gene data show CDR1 as SQVTM and CDR2 as ANQGSEA. This CDR3 is built from 13 residues. After removal of 5 bases from V and 2 bases from J, the junction contained 2 bases not matched to a gene. In DNA form, the CDR3 reads TGCAGCGTTCCGGGACAGGGGAACTATGGCTACACCTTC. It codes for CSVPGQGNYGYTF. Drawing the rest from reference TRBV29-1 and TRBJ1-2, the complete variable domain is SAVISQKPSRDICQRGTSLTIQCQVDSQVTMMFWYRQQPGQSLTLIATANQGSEATYESGFVIDKFPISRPNLTFSTLTVSNMSPEDSSIYLCSVPGQGNYGYTFGSGTRLTVV.

The V call is TRBV6-2 or TRBV6-3, the J call TRBJ1-2, with D tentatively TRBD1 (5 bases). From germline, CDR1 is MNHEY and CDR2 SVGEGT. The CDR3 loop spans 16 amino acids. V gave up 0 bases and J gave up 0 bases, with 11 bases separating them. The CDR3 protein is CASSYSRLQANYGYTF. CDR3 sequence (DNA): TGTGCCAGCAGTTACTCGAGGTTACAGGCTAACTATGGCTACACCTTC.

The chain recombines TRBV27 with TRBJ2-2, with 7 bases that match TRBD2. J lost 0 bases, V lost 5 bases, and 9 bases had no gene match. In germline, CDR1 is MNHEY, CDR2 SMNVEV (reference sequence). The CDR3 consists of 17 residues. CDR3 bases: TGTGCCAGCAGTCCTACAAGGGACTACGCGAACACCGGGGAGCTGTTTTTT. This sequence encodes CASSPTRDYANTGELFF.

This chain joins TRBV11-3 and TRBJ2-2; TRBD2 is a possible D gene (7 bases). V lost 5 bases and J lost 2, with 15 bases in between. The length of the CDR3 is 16 residues. In germline, CDR1 is SGHNT, CDR2 YENEEA. The CDR3: CASSPGRGLNTGELFF. The DNA for the CDR3 is TGTGCCAGCAGCCCAGGGCGGGGGCTTAACACCGGGGAGCTGTTTTTT.

This sequence joins TRBV6-5 and TRBJ2-7, with a tentative D call TRBD1 (6 bases). The CDR3 consists of 15 residues. Germline V lookup: CDR1 MNHEY, CDR2 SVGAGI. V was trimmed by 6 bases and J by 0 bases, leaving 15 bases between them. The CDR3 sequence: CASRRSGTYSYEQYF. The CDR3 DNA follows: TGTGCCAGCAGACGCTCTGGGACATACTCCTACGAGCAGTACTTC.